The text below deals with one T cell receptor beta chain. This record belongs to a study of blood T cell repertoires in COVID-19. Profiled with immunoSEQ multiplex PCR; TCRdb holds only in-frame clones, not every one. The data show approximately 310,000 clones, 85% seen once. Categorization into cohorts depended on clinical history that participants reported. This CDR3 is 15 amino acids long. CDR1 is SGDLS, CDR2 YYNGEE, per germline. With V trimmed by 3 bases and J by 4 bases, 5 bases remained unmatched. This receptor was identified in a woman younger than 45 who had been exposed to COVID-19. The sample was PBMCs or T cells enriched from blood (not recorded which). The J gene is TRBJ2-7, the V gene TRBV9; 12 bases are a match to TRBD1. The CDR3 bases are TGTGCCAGCAGCGGTGGGGGACAGGGGGCTTACGAGCAGTACTTC. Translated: CASSGGGQGAYEQYF.